This note documents a single T cell receptor (beta chain) sequence. CDR3 length: 15 amino acids. Trimming took 2 bases from V and 5 from J, leaving 13 bases between them. Germline V gene lookup returns CDR1 SGHRS and CDR2 YFSETQ. The data belong to a study of blood T cell repertoires in COVID-19. Study-wide context: Acute and convalescent COVID-19 specimens originated in the United States, Italy and Spain. T cells, B-cell-depleted T cells, or PBMCs provided the cDNA or gDNA that served as material.

Only in-frame clones appear in the TCRdb table, and some are missing; sequencing was by immunoSEQ multiplex PCR. The repertoire holds roughly 140,000 clones, with over 80% as singletons. For recovered donors of Cohort 3, there were two negative PCRs, clearance, or symptom resolution. This receptor was identified in a middle-aged woman who had recovered from COVID-19. The chain employs TRBV5-1 and TRBJ2-2; D ambiguous. Sequencing input: PBMCs or T cells enriched from blood (not recorded which). CDR3 DNA sequence: TGCGCCAGCAGCTTTACCTTGTCCCGGACCGGGGAGCTGTTTTTT. Its translation: CASSFTLSRTGELFF. Looking up the rest from reference TRBV5-1 and TRBJ2-2 gives the full variable domain: KAGVTQTPRYLIKTRGQQVTLSCSPISGHRSVSWYQQTPGQGLQFLFEYFSETQRNKGNFPGRFSGRQFSNSRSEMNVSTLELGDSALYLCASSFTLSRTGELFFGEGSRLTVL.